The next 27 T cell receptor beta chains were all read from a single sample in a study of cytomegalovirus exposure and HLA in healthy donors. The study ran its PCR with 60 Vbeta and 13 Jbeta primers. TCRdb keeps only in-frame clones here, not all; method: immunoSEQ multiplex PCR. This sample has around 71,000 clones, with about 60% found just once. Input material: PBMCs. The receptors here all came from a man under 40 in good health and CMV-seropositive.

This chain links TRBV4-2 with TRBJ2-5; 12 positions match TRBD2. The J call may be incorrect, as the DNA end agrees better with TRBJ2-7. This CDR3 comprises 18 residues. Per the germline V gene, CDR1 is LGHNA and CDR2 is YNFKEQ. CDR3 amino acids: CASSQEASGRGRTYEQYF. The CDR3 region has the DNA TGTGCCAGCAGCCAAGAGGCTAGCGGGAGGGGTCGGACCTACGAGCAGTACTTC.

This clone was detected once. This chain uses TRBV7-8 with TRBJ2-2; 9 positions match TRBD2. The V gene's germline CDR1 is SGHVS and CDR2 FQNEAQ. There are 16 residues in the CDR3. Trimming took 1 base from V and 5 from J; bases not matched to a gene: 5. CDR3 in DNA: TGTGCCAGCAGCTTAGGTAGCGGGAGCGGAACCGGGGAGCTGTTTTTT. Encoded protein: CASSLGSGSGTGELFF.

The CDR3 loop is CASSYTTGAGEQYF. The DNA for the CDR3 is TGTGCCAGCAGCTACACGACAGGGGCAGGGGAGCAGTACTTC. The genes are TRBV5-4 and TRBJ2-7; 8 nucleotides align to TRBD1. This CDR3 has 14 amino acids. The V gene end was trimmed by 3 bases and the J gene end by 7 bases; junction bases not matched to a gene: 9. Germline lookup yields CDR1 SGHNT and CDR2 YYREEE (reference sequence).

The chain combines TRBV7-8 with TRBJ2-7; 12 nucleotides align to TRBD2. Germline V gene sequence: CDR1 SGHVS, CDR2 FQNEAQ. The CDR3 spans 18 residues. Unmatched junction bases numbered 10, after V lost 0 bases and J lost 4 bases. The CDR3 region has the DNA TGTGCCAGCAGCTTAGCGCTCCGACTAGCGGGAGTCAGGTACGAGCAGTACTTC. As protein: CASSLALRLAGVRYEQYF.

This clone has more than one count but fewer than ten. V usage is TRBV2 and J usage is TRBJ2-7; 7 positions match TRBD2. V shed 7 bases, J shed 2 bases, and the junction held 2 bases outside the gene matches. This CDR3 has 12 residues. The germline CDR1 and CDR2 sequences are SNHLY and FYNNEI. CDR3 sequence: CASNGGTYEQYF. DNA of the CDR3: TGTGCCAGCAACGGGGGGACCTACGAGCAGTACTTC.

The chain carries TRBV19 and TRBJ2-2; D possibly corresponds to TRBD1 (5 bases). Germline V gene data show CDR1 as LNHDA and CDR2 as SQIVND (reference sequence). This CDR3 region has 16 residues. The germline V and J ends were trimmed by 3 bases and 2 bases, with 13 bases remaining between them. The CDR3: CASSISAGSNTGELFF. The CDR3 DNA reads TGTGCCAGTAGTATTTCTGCAGGGTCAAACACCGGGGAGCTGTTTTTT.

The chain joins TRBV29-1 to TRBJ2-1; D is unresolved. Trimming removed 1 base at V and 2 bases at J, with 6 bases between. Germline V CDR1 and CDR2: SQVTM, ANQGSEA. CDR3 length: 13 residues. The CDR3 DNA follows: TGCAGCGTTGAAGGCCGGGCCTACAATGAGCAGTTCTTC. Translated: CSVEGRAYNEQFF.

V gene TRBV4-1 combines with J gene TRBJ2-7; TRBD2 matches at 7 bases. Trimming at V came to 0 bases and at J to 2 bases, leaving 7 bases not matched to a gene. CDR3 size: 16 residues. Germline loops: CDR1 MGHRA, CDR2 YSYEKL. CDR3 loop: CASSQEGASGTYEQYF. In nucleotides, the CDR3 is TGCGCCAGCAGCCAAGAAGGGGCTAGCGGAACCTACGAGCAGTACTTC.

The rearrangement joins TRBV5-4 to TRBJ1-2; D remains unclear. This CDR3 comprises 16 residues. The ends were cut back, 2 bases at V and 2 bases at J, with 16 bases in the middle. The germline CDR1 and CDR2 sequences are SGHNT and YYREEE (reference sequence). As DNA, the CDR3 is TGTGCCAGCAGCTTTGCAGGAAAATCCCTAAACTATGGCTACACCTTC. Protein: CASSFAGKSLNYGYTF. Complete variable domain (other parts from reference TRBV5-4 and TRBJ1-2): ETGVTQSPTHLIKTRGQQVTLRCSSQSGHNTVSWYQQALGQGPQFIFQYYREEENGRGNFPPRFSGLQFPNYSSELNVNALELDDSALYLCASSFAGKSLNYGYTFGSGTRLTVV.

The chain joins TRBV6-5 to TRBJ2-7, with 9 bases fitting TRBD1. The CDR3 loop spans 15 amino acids. The germline V gene has CDR1 MNHEY and CDR2 SVGAGI. The trim removed 4 bases at V and 3 bases at J, leaving 7 bases unmatched. CDR3 protein: CASSWGTGTFYEQYF. CDR3 nucleotide sequence: TGTGCCAGCAGTTGGGGGACAGGGACTTTCTACGAGCAGTACTTC.

The chain couples TRBV9 to TRBJ2-5; weak D call: TRBD2 (5 bases). Germline CDR1 SGDLS, CDR2 YYNGEE. Trimming took 3 bases from V and 3 from J, leaving 15 bases between them. The length of the CDR3 is 15 residues. The CDR3 loop is CASSASPGTKETQYF. The CDR3 DNA is TGTGCCAGCAGCGCCAGCCCGGGAACAAAAGAGACCCAGTACTTC.

The chain joins TRBV5-4 to TRBJ2-3; 8 positions agree with TRBD2. CDR1 is SGHNT, CDR2 YYREEE, per germline (reference sequence). The CDR3 runs to 17 residues. J lost 4 bases, V lost 4 bases, and 14 bases had no gene match. Here the CDR3 reads CASSLQYGPGGPDTQYF. DNA for the CDR3: TGTGCCAGCAGCCTGCAGTACGGCCCGGGAGGGCCAGATACGCAGTATTTT.

The DNA of the CDR3 is TGCGCCAGCAGCCGTATACTAGCGGTCAACAATGAGCAGTTCTTC. Translated: CASSRILAVNNEQFF. J is TRBJ2-1 and V is TRBV4-3; 8 nucleotides line up with TRBD2. The CDR3 length is 15 residues. Per the germline V gene, CDR1 is LGHNA and CDR2 is YSLEER. Trimming at V came to 4 bases and at J to 5 bases, leaving 7 bases not matched to a gene.

This clone was found a few times. This chain uses TRBV28 with TRBJ1-2, with a possible D match to TRBD1 (5 bases). The V end lost 3 bases, the J end lost 5 bases, and 19 bases lay between the germline ends. CDR3 length: 16 amino acids. From germline, CDR1 is MDHEN and CDR2 SYDVKM. The CDR3 region is CASSLSMTPGGYGYTF. CDR3 nucleotide sequence: TGTGCCAGCAGTTTGAGTATGACACCGGGGGGGTATGGCTACACCTTC.

The V and J genes are TRBV7-3 and TRBJ2-1; a weak D match, TRBD2 (5 bases). V was clipped by 3 bases and J by 5 bases, with 11 bases between them. The CDR3 has 14 amino acids. From germline, CDR1 is SGHTA and CDR2 FQGTGA. The CDR3 loop reads CASSFVTGDNEQFF. For the CDR3, the DNA is TGTGCCAGCAGCTTTGTCACCGGGGACAATGAGCAGTTCTTC.

The chain has TRBV7-3 and TRBJ2-3; maybe TRBD2 (6 bases). This CDR3 spans 14 amino acids. Germline CDR1 reads SGHTA; CDR2 reads FQGTGA. The V end lost 4 bases, the J end lost 2 bases, and 10 bases lay between the germline ends. As DNA, the CDR3 is TGTGCCAGCAGCTCCGGGGACTTCACAGATACGCAGTATTTT. Encoded protein: CASSSGDFTDTQYF.

V gene TRBV7-9 combines with J gene TRBJ2-6; D call uncertain. CDR3 length: 15 amino acids. Germline CDR1 and CDR2: SEHNR and FQNEAQ (reference sequence). Trimming took 4 bases from V and 0 from J, leaving 7 bases between them. CDR3 protein: CASSSTSSGANVLTF. The DNA of the CDR3 is TGTGCCAGCAGCTCAACAAGCTCTGGGGCCAACGTCCTGACTTTC.

The chain recombines TRBV6-1 with TRBJ1-3; the D gene is possibly TRBD1 (5 bases). The CDR3 sequence is 14 residues long. With 4 bases removed from V and 3 bases from J, the gap between germline ends came to 10 bases. CDR1 is MNHNS and CDR2 is SASEGT in the germline V gene. CDR3 loop: CASSARVSGNTIYF. As DNA, the CDR3 is TGTGCCAGCAGTGCCAGGGTGAGTGGAAACACCATATATTTT.

The V and J genes are TRBV5-6 and TRBJ2-7, with 13 bases identical to TRBD2. This CDR3 has 15 amino acids. The V segment lost 3 bases and the J segment 4 bases; nucleotides outside the gene matches: 4. Per germline, CDR1 SGHDT and CDR2 YYEEEE. Here the CDR3 reads CASSSLAGGPYEQYF. DNA of the CDR3: TGTGCCAGCAGCTCACTAGCGGGAGGGCCGTACGAGCAGTACTTC.

The rearrangement joins TRBV10-2 to TRBJ2-3, with 9 bases identical to TRBD1. After removal of 6 bases from V and 0 bases from J, the junction contained 7 bases not matched to a gene. CDR1 WSHSY and CDR2 SAAADI come from the germline V gene. This CDR3 is 16 amino acids long. The CDR3: CASRGWTGESTDTQYF. CDR3 coding DNA: TGCGCCAGCAGGGGGTGGACAGGGGAGAGCACAGATACGCAGTATTTT.

In this sample, this clone turned up once. V gene TRBV28 combines with J gene TRBJ2-7; 10 bases fit TRBD2. This CDR3 is 19 amino acids long. V trimming: 6 bases; J trimming: 1 base; junction bases outside the gene matches: 18. Germline CDR1 MDHEN, CDR2 SYDVKM. CDR3 sequence reads: CASSKNQRLAGTGSYEQYF. CDR3 nucleotides: TGTGCCAGCAGCAAAAACCAACGACTAGCGGGCACGGGGTCCTACGAGCAGTACTTC.

The V call is TRBV28, the J call TRBJ1-4; D gene uncertain. The CDR3 is 11 residues long. The germline CDR1 and CDR2 sequences are MDHEN and SYDVKM. For the CDR3, the DNA is TGTAGGGTCGGGAGTAATGAAAAACTGTTTTTT. Translation gives CRVGSNEKLFF.

The chain is built from TRBV5-4 and TRBJ1-1, with 8 bases matching TRBD1. After removal of 2 bases from V and 5 bases from J, the junction contained 5 bases not matched to a gene. Germline CDR1 and CDR2: SGHNT and YYREEE (reference sequence). CDR3 length: 14 residues. The CDR3 nucleotides read TGTGCCAGCAGCTTTGACAGGGGTAGTACTGAAGCTTTCTTT. Translated, it gives CASSFDRGSTEAFF.

The V call is TRBV19, the J call TRBJ1-5; D is possibly TRBD1 (6 bases). The CDR3 runs to 15 residues. Per the germline V gene, CDR1 is LNHDA and CDR2 is SQIVND (reference sequence). V was trimmed by 3 bases and J by 2 bases, leaving 11 bases between them. The CDR3 nucleotides read TGTGCCAGTAGTATCCGGGACACACGCAATCAGCCCCAGCATTTT. Translation: CASSIRDTRNQPQHF.

The count of this clone is one. The V call is TRBV7-2, the J call TRBJ2-5; no reliable D call. The CDR3 consists of 13 residues. The germline CDR1 and CDR2 sequences are SGHTA and FQGNSA. Between the trimmed V and J ends, which lost 0 bases and 5 bases, there was a span of 7 bases. The CDR3 DNA reads as TGTGCCAGCAGCTTAGCTTATATGGAGACCCAGTACTTC. This sequence encodes CASSLAYMETQYF.

The V and J genes are TRBV5-1 and TRBJ1-5; D gene ambiguous. Deletions cut 0 bases from V and 4 bases from J, with 8 bases between. The CDR3 is 14 residues long. Per the germline V gene, CDR1 is SGHRS and CDR2 is YFSETQ. In DNA, the CDR3 is TGCGCCAGCAGCTTGGTGTCGGGGAATCAGCCCCAGCATTTT. Amino acids: CASSLVSGNQPQHF.

The CDR3 reads CASSDRDSGTDTQYF. The DNA of the CDR3 is TGTGCCAGTTCCGACCGGGACTCTGGCACAGATACGCAGTATTTT. The chain links TRBV28 to TRBJ2-3; D is perhaps TRBD2 (6 bases). V dropped 9 bases and J dropped 1 base, with 17 bases sitting between them. There are 15 residues in the CDR3. Germline V CDR1 and CDR2: MDHEN, SYDVKM.